According to its frequency, the clone carrying this T cell receptor (beta chain) is medium-sized. Its specificity is unknown. Each sample's input was about 250 ng genomic DNA, 30,000 to 45,000 genome equivalents. The data are from a study of T cell clusters in autoimmune cytopenias. Study-wide points: No cluster-lack signature appeared between secondary cytopenia and chronic lymphocytic leukemia patients, apparently due to lymphoma masking. Functional roles of the in silico T cell clusters still await experimental validation.

The CDR3 has 12 residues. In germline, CDR1 is MNHNY, CDR2 SVGAGI (reference sequence). TRB was amplified by touch-down multiplex PCR, primer pools A and B combined. No DNA is given; TCRdb re-called the multiplex PCR reads and lists each CDR3 protein once. The sample has about 7,200 distinct CDR3 sequences, and its top ten clones hold approximately 17%. The material sequenced was peripheral blood. The receptor was derived from a human donor with an autoimmune cytopenia or autoimmune hepatitis (not recorded which). The chain couples TRBV6-6 to TRBJ2-3. CDR3 in amino acids: CASSTDGDTQYF.